This TCR beta chain was recorded in a study of blood T cell repertoires in COVID-19 (TCRdb year 2020). With regard to the full study: Samples covering the acute and convalescent phases of COVID-19 were provided by collaborators in the United States, Italy and Spain. The material from the prospective study consisted of cDNA or gDNA derived from T cells, B-cell-depleted T cells, or PBMCs. The dataset comprised deeply sampled blood TCRbeta repertoires from subjects exposed to, actively infected with, or recovered from COVID-19. The repertoires were released in a freely available public database intended as a resource for research on the immune response to SARS-CoV-2. Samples came from the ongoing ImmuneRACE study (first 160 participants) plus 1,254 subjects from 6 global collaborators. Sample metadata almost always included a de-identified subject ID, COVID-19 status, age in years and sex. Where available, HLA class I and class II types were obtained from metadata supplied by the sample provider rather than from assay-based typing. What the study reported, not specific to this receptor: The amount of clinical and demographic metadata varied by source and participant and was provided uncurated.

About this clone itself: Its antigen is not yet known. No base qualities exist here, and no much larger clone lies one base off it.

The CDR3, from cysteine to phenylalanine, totals 15 residues. The DNA shown is the 45-base CDR3, in frame from base 1. Compared with germline, V lacks 4 bases and J lacks 5 bases; bases without a gene match: 8. TCRbeta CDR3 regions were amplified from genomic DNA by means of the immunoSEQ Assay, a bias-controlled multiplex PCR. The paper's processing steps were these. The number of nucleated cells in each sample was estimated by amplification of reference gene primers within the assay. To quantify the absolute abundance of each unique TCRbeta CDR3 rearrangement, sequence reads were collapsed and filtered. For each sample, productive Simpson clonality was calculated as the square root of Simpson's diversity index over productive rearrangements. The source is immuneACCESS, and TCRdb retained only in-frame sequences with V and J called. Part of the clones is not carried over; for the studies checked, unresolved V genes explain less than half of this, and the remainder is unexplained. D and trimming come from the DNA, and the V and J calls and clone size come from that table. Across this sample there are over 95,000 clones, with around 85% seen only once. 5% to 6% of the sample lies in the top ten.

At one collaborating source in Seattle, patients were enrolled during active infection and were followed longitudinally through the course of disease. The collaborating institutions used their own protocols to collect whole blood in K2EDTA tubes. For TCRbeta analysis, collaborators shipped samples in one of three forms: frozen whole blood, isolated PBMCs, or DNA extracted from either of those sample types. The sequencing sample was made of peripheral blood. This receptor chain uses TRBV23-1 and TRBJ1-2, with 9 middle bases fitting TRBD1. TRBV23-1 is an open reading frame, and its role is uncertain. This TCR came from a woman aged 55-70 years with COVID-19, enrolled during active disease. The sequence in DNA is TGCGCCAGCAGTCGGGAGGACAGGGGAAAGTATGGCTACACCTTC. This translates into CASSREDRGKYGYTF.